The 18 T cell receptor beta chains below all came from one sample that was sequenced in a study of cytomegalovirus exposure and HLA in healthy donors. This PCR relied on a set of 60 Vbeta primers and 13 Jbeta primers. Using immunoSEQ multiplex PCR, the repertoire was profiled, and TCRdb retains in-frame clones only, with some absent. In the table there are 150,000 or so clones, around 79% of which are singletons. The sample taken for sequencing was PBMCs. Every receptor here comes from a man aged 18 to 29 in good health and CMV-seronegative.

The chain employs TRBV5-6 and TRBJ2-1; TRBD2 agrees at 8 bases. This CDR3 comprises 17 residues. Germline-derived CDR1 and CDR2 are SGHDT and YYEEEE. V lost 4 bases and J lost 2; bases outside the gene matches: 11. CDR3 DNA sequence: TGTGCCAGCAGCCTCCAAGGACTAGCAGAAACCTACAATGAGCAGTTCTTC. Amino acid sequence: CASSLQGLAETYNEQFF.

This sequence joins TRBV18 and TRBJ2-1, with 7 bases aligning to TRBD2. Germline CDR1 and CDR2: KGHSH and LQKENI. This CDR3 region has 17 residues. Trimming cost V 2 bases and J 1 base; bases outside gene matches: 8. The CDR3 nucleotides are TGTGCCAGCTCACCATGGGAGGGAGGGATGTCCTACAATGAGCAGTTCTTC. Translating it yields CASSPWEGGMSYNEQFF.

The rearrangement uses TRBV7-9 and TRBJ2-2, with TRBD2 as a possible D gene (5 bases). Looked up from germline, CDR1 is SEHNR and CDR2 is FQNEAQ (reference sequence). The CDR3 is 14 residues long. V lost 5 bases and J 4 bases, leaving 11 bases between the germline ends. The CDR3 protein is CASSPRAGTGELFF. The DNA of the CDR3 is TGTGCCAGCAGCCCCCGGGCGGGCACCGGGGAGCTGTTTTTT. The complete variable domain, with remaining parts taken from reference TRBV7-9 and TRBJ2-2, reads DTGVSQNPRHKITKRGQNVTFRCDPISEHNRLYWYRQTLGQGPEFLTYFQNEAQLEKSRLLSDRFSAERPKGSFSTLEIQRTEQGDSAMYLCASSPRAGTGELFFGEGSRLTVL.

The chain combines TRBV2 with TRBJ1-3, with D uncertain. The CDR3 contains 15 residues. CDR1 is SNHLY, CDR2 FYNNEI, per germline. Deletions cut 10 bases from V and 6 bases from J, with 22 bases between. The CDR3 loop reads CATSAGRLTQNTIYF. As DNA, the CDR3 is TGTGCCACCTCCGCCGGCAGACTCACACAAAACACCATATATTTT.

This chain joins TRBV5-1 and TRBJ1-1; TRBD1 matches 7 bases. Trimming cost V 4 bases and J 1 base; bases outside gene matches: 4. Per germline, CDR1 SGHRS and CDR2 YFSETQ. The CDR3 consists of 14 residues. CDR3 bases: TGCGCCAGCAGCCCGGACAGGACGAACACTGAAGCTTTCTTT. Its protein is CASSPDRTNTEAFF.

This chain uses TRBV6-6 with TRBJ1-1, with 9 bases fitting TRBD1. CDR1 and CDR2 (germline): MNHNY, SVGAGI (reference sequence). This CDR3 is 13 amino acids long. Trimming took 5 bases from V and 8 from J; bases not matched to a gene: 6. The CDR3 DNA sequence: TGTGCCAGCAGTCATACAGGGGGCGCGGAAGCTTTCTTT. This sequence encodes CASSHTGGAEAFF.

This chain joins TRBV10-2 and TRBJ1-1, with a tentative D call TRBD1 (6 bases). V shed 2 bases and J shed 5 bases, with 12 bases lying between them. Per germline, CDR1 WSHSY and CDR2 SAAADI. The CDR3 totals 14 residues. For the CDR3, the DNA is TGCGCCAGCAGTGAGGAAGGGAGGGGGACTGAAGCTTTCTTT. This encodes CASSEEGRGTEAFF.

The chain joins TRBV5-1 to TRBJ2-3, with 10 bases fitting TRBD1. V gave up 5 bases and J gave up 4 bases; unmatched junction bases: 7. CDR3 length equals 15 residues. Germline-derived CDR1 and CDR2 are SGHRS and YFSETQ. The CDR3 region is CASRRGQGGPDTQYF. CDR3 bases: TGCGCCAGCAGACGAGGACAGGGGGGCCCAGATACGCAGTATTTT.

About this clone itself: Germline and junction disagree at one end, which may indicate a read error. The chain uses TRBV7-9 and TRBJ2-5; the match to TRBD2 covers 9 bases. CDR1 is SEHNR, CDR2 FQNEAQ, per germline (reference sequence). The CDR3 loop spans 16 amino acids. The DNA of the CDR3 is TGTTCCAGCAGCTCCCGACTAGCGGATCCCCAAGAGACCCAGTACTTC. Amino acid sequence: CSSSSRLADPQETQYF.

The chain employs TRBV6-5 and TRBJ1-6; TRBD1 aligns across 9 bases. CDR3 length equals 15 residues. Per germline, CDR1 MNHEY and CDR2 SVGAGI. The V gene end was trimmed by 0 bases and the J gene end by 7 bases; junction bases not matched to a gene: 1. CDR3: CASSYSTGGNSPLHF. As DNA, the CDR3 is TGTGCCAGCAGTTACTCGACAGGGGGAAATTCACCCCTCCACTTT.

This clone was observed a single time. The rearrangement links TRBV11-2 to TRBJ1-2; TRBD1 aligns across 9 bases. CDR1 and CDR2 (germline): SGHAT, FQNNGV. J gave up 2 bases and V 6 bases, and 16 bases lay outside the gene matches. This CDR3 has 18 amino acids. CDR3 in amino acids: CASRLPGQGVLGNYGYTF. The CDR3 coding sequence is TGTGCCAGCAGACTTCCGGGACAGGGAGTGTTGGGGAACTATGGCTACACCTTC.

V usage is TRBV14 and J usage is TRBJ2-2; tentatively, D is TRBD1 (5 bases). V lost 1 base and J lost 7, with 10 bases in between. Per germline, CDR1 SGHDN and CDR2 FVKESK. The CDR3 has 14 amino acids. The CDR3 region is CASSQGQKNGELFF. DNA for the CDR3: TGTGCCAGCAGCCAAGGACAGAAAAACGGGGAGCTGTTTTTT.

About this clone: Additional DNA sequences in this sample encode the identical CDR3. The CDR3 is CASSLSRNTEAFF. DNA of the CDR3: TGTGCCAGCAGTTTATCGAGAAACACTGAAGCTTTCTTT. The chain employs TRBV27 and TRBJ1-1; D is unresolved. V was trimmed by 0 bases and J by 2 bases, leaving 4 bases between them. The CDR3 sequence is 13 residues long. Germline-derived CDR1 and CDR2 are MNHEY and SMNVEV (reference sequence).

The rearrangement joins TRBV5-4 to TRBJ1-2; perhaps TRBD1 as D (6 bases). Trimming cost V 0 bases and J 8 bases, with 14 bases left between them. The CDR3 sequence is 14 residues long. The germline CDR1 and CDR2 sequences are SGHNT and YYREEE (reference sequence). The DNA for the CDR3 is TGTGCCAGCAGCTTGGATCCAGGGGTAGGCGGCTACACCTTC. Amino acids: CASSLDPGVGGYTF. The variable domain in full, completed from reference TRBV5-4 and TRBJ1-2, reads ETGVTQSPTHLIKTRGQQVTLRCSSQSGHNTVSWYQQALGQGPQFIFQYYREEENGRGNFPPRFSGLQFPNYSSELNVNALELDDSALYLCASSLDPGVGGYTFGSGTRLTVV.

This chain links TRBV7-8 with TRBJ2-2, with 8 bases that match TRBD2. CDR3 length: 15 amino acids. Trimming cost V 0 bases and J 4 bases; bases outside gene matches: 1. Germline V lookup: CDR1 SGHVS, CDR2 FQNEAQ. The DNA for the CDR3 is TGTGCCAGCAGCTTAGCCAGCGGGGGCACCGGGGAGCTGTTTTTT. It specifies CASSLASGGTGELFF.

The chain carries TRBV5-8 and TRBJ1-4; tentatively, D is TRBD1 (6 bases). This CDR3 spans 15 amino acids. Trimming pared 4 bases from V and 4 bases from J, leaving 14 bases between. Germline lookup yields CDR1 SGHTS and CDR2 YDEGEE. CDR3 sequence reads: CASSKDSDLNEKLFF. The CDR3 DNA reads as TGTGCCAGCAGCAAGGACAGCGACCTTAATGAAAAACTGTTTTTT.

J is TRBJ1-2 and V is TRBV18; D is unresolved. Germline V gives CDR1 KGHSH, CDR2 LQKENI. With 3 bases removed from V and 6 bases from J, the gap between germline ends came to 8 bases. The CDR3 consists of 12 residues. The CDR3 nucleotides are TGTGCCAGCTCACCGGAGCGAAATGGCTACACCTTC. Amino acids: CASSPERNGYTF.

The chain employs TRBV28 and TRBJ1-2, with 7 positions matching TRBD1. CDR1 is MDHEN and CDR2 is SYDVKM in the germline V gene. The length of the CDR3 is 14 residues. With 5 bases clipped from V and 5 bases from J, the junction kept 8 bases outside the gene matches. CDR3 DNA: TGTGCCAGCAGTCCCCCGGGACAGTTATATGGCTACACCTTC. It is translated as CASSPPGQLYGYTF.